The clone carrying this T cell receptor (beta chain) was found a few times. This entry belongs to a study of T cells after yellow fever vaccination. The study made its TCR cDNA through 5'RACE template switching. That step introduced a universal primer site along with UMIs. TCRdb processed the 5' RACE reads anew with MiXCR; each CDR3 protein has one entry. This repertoire shows some 260,000 distinct CDR3 sequences, about 5.2% found once; its top ten account for less than 3.5%. This TCR was recovered from a man aged 18 to 29 who received the YFV17D yellow fever vaccine. This sample comprised CD4+ T cells sorted from PBMCs, obtained on the day of the yellow fever booster vaccination.

This CDR3 reads CASSLMGQGAGKTQYF. Here the CDR3 DNA reads TGTGCCAGCAGCTTAATGGGACAGGGGGCTGGAAAGACCCAGTACTTC. V is TRBV11-2 and J is TRBJ2-5; TRBD1 agrees at 12 bases. CDR1 and CDR2 (germline): SGHAT, FQNNGV. J gave up 6 bases and V 2 bases, and 7 bases lay outside the gene matches. The CDR3 totals 16 residues.